The next 5 T cell receptor beta chains were all read from a single sample in a study of radiation and T cells in renal cell carcinoma. Time point denoted: blood 4 weeks post-SBRT, at nephrectomy. Regarding treatment: 15 Gy SBRT to primary tumor, nephrectomy 4 weeks later. Assay used: immunoSEQ multiplex PCR; TCRdb lists only in-frame clones, some missing. This repertoire shows 75,000 to 95,000 clones, roughly 80% found once; its top ten account for around 9.4%. Specimen: blood, collected from a patient whose treatment included radiotherapy and nephrectomy. The receptors shown here come from a man aged 50 to 60 with renal cell carcinoma.

This chain links TRBV6-1 with TRBJ2-7; D gene unclear. There are 15 residues in the CDR3. Per the germline V gene, CDR1 is MNHNS and CDR2 is SASEGT. Trimming left V 1 base short and J 2 bases short, with 12 bases between. As DNA, the CDR3 is TGTGCCAGCAGTGAAGTGTGGCGCACCACCTACGAGCAGTACTTC. Translation: CASSEVWRTTYEQYF.

This chain links TRBV7-3 with TRBJ2-7; 8 bases align to TRBD1. CDR1 SGHTA and CDR2 FQGTGA come from the germline V gene. The ends lost 1 base at V and 4 bases at J; junction bases unmatched: 12. The CDR3 runs 17 residues. The CDR3 here is CASSLKLQGVIVYEQYF. Here the CDR3 DNA reads TGTGCCAGCAGCTTAAAACTACAGGGGGTTATAGTGTACGAGCAGTACTTC.

The sample holds one count of this clone. This sequence joins TRBV6-1 and TRBJ2-1; D is possibly TRBD1 (6 bases). Per the germline V gene, CDR1 is MNHNS and CDR2 is SASEGT. V lost 5 bases and J 3 bases, leaving 11 bases between the germline ends. The CDR3 spans 14 residues. CDR3 coding DNA: TGTGCCAGCAGTCCTCGGACAGACTACAATGAGCAGTTCTTC. This codes for CASSPRTDYNEQFF.

The rearrangement uses TRBV7-9 and TRBJ1-4; D perhaps matches TRBD1 (6 bases). The CDR3 is 15 amino acids. With 5 bases removed from V and 1 base from J, the gap between germline ends came to 11 bases. The germline V gene has CDR1 SEHNR and CDR2 FQNEAQ (reference sequence). CDR3 sequence (DNA): TGTGCCAGCAGCGTAACACAGGGAACTAATGAAAAACTGTTTTTT. It yields the protein CASSVTQGTNEKLFF.

The rearrangement uses TRBV19 and TRBJ2-1, with TRBD1 identical over 7 bases. Trimming took 6 bases from V and 7 from J; bases not matched to a gene: 9. In germline, CDR1 is LNHDA, CDR2 SQIVND (reference sequence). This CDR3 has 14 amino acids. The CDR3 is CASRRRGSGNEQFF. The CDR3 DNA reads as TGTGCCAGTAGACGCAGGGGGTCTGGGAATGAGCAGTTCTTC.